The next 11 T cell receptor beta chains were all read from a single sample in a study of T cell changes during pregnancy in multiple sclerosis. TCRdb's table, derived via immunoSEQ multiplex PCR, lists solely in-frame clones and lacks some. The table shows tens of thousands of clones, with about nine tenths occurring only once. The specimen was CD8+ T cells from peripheral blood mononuclear cells, collected in the second trimester of pregnancy. The receptors stem from a female donor with multiple sclerosis, enrolled in a pregnancy study.

The rearrangement links TRBV6-1 to TRBJ2-7; TRBD1 is a possible D gene (5 bases). V lost 5 bases, J lost 5 bases, and 16 bases lay in between. The CDR3 runs to 14 residues. In germline, CDR1 is MNHNS, CDR2 SASEGT. DNA for the CDR3: TGTGCCAGCAGTCCCCGACAGTCGCTCGACGAGCAGTACTTC. Protein: CASSPRQSLDEQYF.

The chain links TRBV7-6 to TRBJ2-3; 15 nucleotides match TRBD2. V gave up 0 bases and J gave up 5 bases; unmatched junction bases: 6. CDR3 size: 18 residues. CDR1 and CDR2 (germline): SGHVS, FNYEAQ. The CDR3 sequence: CASSLAKGLAGGKDTQYF. CDR3 DNA: TGTGCCAGCAGCTTAGCAAAGGGACTAGCGGGAGGTAAAGATACGCAGTATTTT.

The V call is TRBV7-9, the J call TRBJ2-1; 10 nucleotides match TRBD2. There are 15 residues in the CDR3. Germline CDR1 reads SEHNR; CDR2 reads FQNEAQ (reference sequence). J was trimmed by 8 bases and V by 5 bases; bases with no gene match: 9. This CDR3 reads CASSGGLATLDEQFF. CDR3 nucleotide sequence: TGTGCCAGCAGCGGGGGACTAGCGACATTGGATGAGCAGTTCTTC.

The V and J genes are TRBV9 and TRBJ1-1, with 7 bases aligning to TRBD1. CDR3 length equals 14 residues. V dropped 0 bases and J dropped 6; count of bases not matched to a gene: 5. The germline V gene encodes CDR1 SGDLS and CDR2 YYNGEE. CDR3 sequence (DNA): TGTGCCAGCAGCGTAGTAGTGCAGGGGGCTGAAGCTTTCTTT. Protein: CASSVVVQGAEAFF. The full variable domain, in which reference TRBV9 and TRBJ1-1 provide the parts outside the CDR3, is DSGVTQTPKHLITATGQRVTLRCSPRSGDLSVYWYQQSLDQGLQFLIQYYNGEERAKGNILERFSAQQFPDLHSELNLSSLELGDSALYFCASSVVVQGAEAFFGQGTRLTVV.

The chain couples TRBV9 to TRBJ2-7, with D tentatively TRBD2 (5 bases). V was cut by 2 bases and J by 1 base, with 10 bases left in between. CDR3 length equals 14 residues. CDR1 and CDR2 (germline): SGDLS, YYNGEE. In nucleotides, the CDR3 is TGTGCCAGCAGCGTCTATACGGGATCCTACGAGCAGTACTTC. It translates to CASSVYTGSYEQYF.

The V gene is TRBV4-2, the J gene TRBJ2-2; TRBD1 aligns across 7 bases. With V trimmed by 2 bases and J by 1 base, 10 bases remained unmatched. Germline CDR1 reads LGHNA; CDR2 reads YNFKEQ. The CDR3 sequence is 18 residues long. In DNA, the CDR3 is TGTGCCAGCAGCCAACCCTACGCCGGGACAGTGAACACCGGGGAGCTGTTTTTT. The encoded protein is CASSQPYAGTVNTGELFF.

This clone was seen just once. V and J are TRBV7-6 and TRBJ2-1; 8 bases align to TRBD2. The CDR3 sequence is 16 residues long. The ends lost 0 bases at V and 5 bases at J; junction bases unmatched: 6. The germline gives CDR1 SGHVS, CDR2 FNYEAQ. The CDR3 nucleotides are TGTGCCAGCAGCTTAGCCAGCGGGAGTCAGAACAATGAGCAGTTCTTC. Protein: CASSLASGSQNNEQFF. Full variable domain (outside the CDR3, taken from reference TRBV7-6 and TRBJ2-1): GAGVSQSPRYKVTKRGQDVALRCDPISGHVSLYWYRQALGQGPEFLTYFNYEAQQDKSGLPNDRFSAERPEGSISTLTIQRTEQRDSAMYRCASSLASGSQNNEQFFGPGTRLTVL.

The chain joins TRBV11-2 to TRBJ2-1; 14 nucleotides match TRBD2. There are 17 residues in the CDR3. CDR1 and CDR2 from the germline V gene are SGHAT and FQNNGV. V shed 0 bases, J shed 7 bases, and the junction held 5 bases outside the gene matches. The CDR3 DNA follows: TGTGCCAGCAGCTTAGATGGGGGACTAGCGGGGGAAAATGAGCAGTTCTTC. This translates into CASSLDGGLAGENEQFF.

In nucleotides, the CDR3 is TGTGCCAGCACCAGTTTGGGCCAGAACACTGAAGCTTTCTTT. Translated, it gives CASTSLGQNTEAFF. The V and J genes are TRBV5-6 and TRBJ1-1, with unresolved D. The CDR3 is 14 residues long. Trimming shortened V by 6 bases and J by 1 base, and 13 bases separated the two germline ends. Germline V CDR1 and CDR2: SGHDT, YYEEEE.

The rearrangement links TRBV7-9 to TRBJ2-7; 7 positions agree with TRBD2. V was clipped by 4 bases and J by 3 bases; unmatched bases: 9. This CDR3 is built from 15 residues. Germline loops: CDR1 SEHNR, CDR2 FQNEAQ (reference sequence). This CDR3 is CASSSPAAGIYEQYF. In DNA, the CDR3 is TGTGCCAGCAGCTCGCCGGCAGCGGGGATCTACGAGCAGTACTTC.

This chain links TRBV14 with TRBJ2-1; 11 nucleotides match TRBD1. The CDR3 runs to 14 residues. In germline, CDR1 is SGHDN, CDR2 FVKESK. V trimming: 6 bases; J trimming: 5 bases; junction bases outside the gene matches: 3. CDR3 coding DNA: TGTGCCAGCAGGGGACAGGGGGGTCACAATGAGCAGTTCTTC. Its translation: CASRGQGGHNEQFF. The full variable domain, its missing parts supplied by reference TRBV14 and TRBJ2-1, is EAGVTQFPSHSVIEKGQTVTLRCDPISGHDNLYWYRRVMGKEIKFLLHFVKESKQDESGMPNNRFLAERTGGTYSTLKVQPAELEDSGVYFCASRGQGGHNEQFFGPGTRLTVL.